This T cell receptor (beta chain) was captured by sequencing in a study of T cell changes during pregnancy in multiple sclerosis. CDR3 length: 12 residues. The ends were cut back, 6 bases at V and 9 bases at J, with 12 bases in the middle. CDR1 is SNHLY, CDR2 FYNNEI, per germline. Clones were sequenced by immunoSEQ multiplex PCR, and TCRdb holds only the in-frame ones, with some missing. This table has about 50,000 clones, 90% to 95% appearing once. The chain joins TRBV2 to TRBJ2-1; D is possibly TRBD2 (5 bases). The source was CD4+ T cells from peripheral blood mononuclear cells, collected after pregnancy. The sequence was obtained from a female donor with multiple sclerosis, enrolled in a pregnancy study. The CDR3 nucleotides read TGTGCCAGCAGCTTTACTAGTGGTGAGCAGTTCTTC. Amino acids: CASSFTSGEQFF.